The 17 T cell receptor beta chains listed next were all sequenced from one sample in a study of T cell repertoires in cytomegalovirus infection (dated by TCRdb to about 2019). The data were produced on an Illumina HiSeq 1500. The public sequencing data were trimmed at Q25 with fastp and processed into clonotypes with MiXCR by TCRdb, which kept only in-frame beta chains. A single entry per CDR3 protein holds the most common genes and DNA from its merged rows. The sample includes 250,000 to 300,000 distinct CDR3 sequences, with approximately 15% observed a single time. Clones ranked in the top ten supply about 8.7% of the sample. Sequences were obtained from PBMCs. These receptors came from a human donor in good health (CMV status not recorded). Some clones in this sample may be carry-over from other donors' samples.

This clonotype was observed at least ten times. The chain recombines TRBV6-2 or TRBV6-3 with TRBJ2-1; 8 bases line up with TRBD2. The CDR3 contains 20 residues. The germline V gene encodes CDR1 MNHEY and CDR2 SVGEGT. V trimming: 0 bases; J trimming: 0 bases; junction bases outside the gene matches: 13. DNA for the CDR3: TGTGCCAGCAGTTACTCGAGGCTAGCGGGCCGCGTGGGCTCCTACAATGAGCAGTTCTTC. It is translated as CASSYSRLAGRVGSYNEQFF.

This chain joins TRBV28 and TRBJ2-7, with D unclear. This CDR3 is 17 amino acids long. V was trimmed by 5 bases and J by 0 bases, leaving 20 bases between them. Germline V lookup: CDR1 MDHEN, CDR2 SYDVKM. CDR3 protein: CASSLNPRLTVSYEQYF. The CDR3 DNA follows: TGTGCCAGCAGTCTAAACCCCCGTCTAACGGTCTCCTACGAGCAGTACTTC.

This clonotype appeared a few times. V gene TRBV7-6 combines with J gene TRBJ1-1; D unresolved. Germline CDR1 and CDR2: SGHVS and FNYEAQ. The CDR3 totals 13 residues. V was clipped by 3 bases and J by 3 bases, with 8 bases between them. CDR3 DNA: TGTGCCAGCAGCTTTGACCCCTACACTGAAGCTTTCTTT. Translating gives CASSFDPYTEAFF.

The chain links TRBV6-2 or TRBV6-3 to TRBJ2-5; maybe TRBD1 (6 bases). CDR1 is MNHEY and CDR2 is SVGEGT in the germline V gene. CDR3 length: 16 residues. Trimming removed 8 bases at V and 2 bases at J, with 21 bases between. CDR3 in amino acids: CASGGPPDRMQETQYF. The CDR3 DNA is TGTGCCAGCGGTGGCCCCCCTGACAGGATGCAAGAGACCCAGTACTTC.

This clonotype was seen repeatedly, ten times or more. V gene TRBV28 combines with J gene TRBJ2-7; possibly TRBD1 or TRBD2 for D (5 bases each). This CDR3 is 13 amino acids long. The V end was cut by 8 bases, the J end by 3 bases, with 14 bases between. Germline CDR1 is MDHEN and CDR2 is SYDVKM. In nucleotides, the CDR3 is TGTGCCAGCTTAGGGGACCAATTCTACGAGCAGTACTTC. This encodes CASLGDQFYEQYF.

This clonotype was detected a few times. The chain recombines TRBV6-6 with TRBJ1-3, with D possibly TRBD1 on 6 matching bases. Trimming stripped 0 bases from V and 0 bases from J, with 18 bases between. The CDR3 runs to 19 residues. CDR1 and CDR2 (germline): MNHNY, SVGAGI (reference sequence). Written as DNA, the CDR3 is TGTGCCAGCAGTTACTCGGGGAGTCAGGGGTCTCCCTCTGGAAACACCATATATTTT. Translated, it gives CASSYSGSQGSPSGNTIYF.

The chain uses TRBV19 and TRBJ1-1; a weak D match, TRBD1 (5 bases). The V end lost 5 bases, the J end lost 1 base, and 11 bases lay between the germline ends. CDR3 length: 14 amino acids. Germline V lookup: CDR1 LNHDA, CDR2 SQIVND (reference sequence). The CDR3 spells CASSFGARNTEAFF. DNA of the CDR3: TGTGCCAGTAGTTTCGGGGCTAGGAACACTGAAGCTTTCTTT. The whole variable domain, remainder taken from reference TRBV19 and TRBJ1-1, is DGGITQSPKYLFRKEGQNVTLSCEQNLNHDAMYWYRQDPGQGLRLIYYSQIVNDFQKGDIAEGYSVSREKKESFPLTVTSAQKNPTAFYLCASSFGARNTEAFFGQGTRLTVV.

This clonotype was seen many times. The chain couples TRBV7-9 to TRBJ1-1, with D uncertain. V shed 0 bases and J shed 0 bases, with 8 bases lying between them. CDR1 is SEHNR, CDR2 FQNEAQ, per germline (reference sequence). CDR3 length equals 15 residues. The DNA for the CDR3 is TGTGCCAGCAGCTTAGCTGGGCGCCTGAACACTGAAGCTTTCTTT. Its protein product is CASSLAGRLNTEAFF.

V usage is TRBV18 and J usage is TRBJ2-5, with D possibly TRBD1 on 6 matching bases. The CDR3 sequence is 14 residues long. V was clipped by 3 bases and J by 7 bases, with 15 bases between them. CDR1 is KGHSH and CDR2 is LQKENI in the germline V gene. CDR3 nucleotides: TGTGCCAGCTCACCCGGGACACCCCCAGGGACCCAGTACTTC. This encodes CASSPGTPPGTQYF.

This clonotype showed up many times. The V and J genes are TRBV20-1 and TRBJ2-5; D remains unclear. Deletions cut 1 base from V and 5 bases from J, with 14 bases between. Germline loops: CDR1 DFQATT, CDR2 SNEGSKA (reference sequence). This CDR3 comprises 14 residues. This CDR3 is CSARGSSSAETQYF. CDR3 sequence (DNA): TGCAGTGCTAGAGGTAGTAGCTCAGCGGAGACCCAGTACTTC.

In regard to this clonotype: Germline and junction disagree at one end, which may indicate a read error. The chain has TRBV20-1 and TRBJ1-1; D ambiguous. This CDR3 comprises 14 residues. Germline values: CDR1 DFQATT, CDR2 SNEGSKA (reference sequence). For the CDR3, the DNA is TGCAGAGCTAGACAACCGGGGATGAACACTGAAGCTTTCTTT. Its protein product is CRARQPGMNTEAFF.

Concerning this clonotype itself: This clone may be a read error of a much larger clone one base away. The chain couples TRBV4-2 to TRBJ1-1; no reliable D call. CDR1 and CDR2 (germline): LGHNA, YNFKEQ. V was shortened by 2 bases and J by 1 base, with 11 bases between the two germline ends. The CDR3 is 15 amino acids. DNA for the CDR3: TGTGCCAGCAGCCAACTCGCCAGGTCGAACACTGAAGCTTTCTTT. The encoded protein is CASSQLARSNTEAFF.

This clonotype was seen more than once but under ten times. The chain has TRBV7-9 and TRBJ2-7; D perhaps matches TRBD1 (6 bases). CDR1 SEHNR and CDR2 FQNEAQ come from the germline V gene (reference sequence). The CDR3 sequence is 14 residues long. The ends were cut back, 5 bases at V and 5 bases at J, with 16 bases in the middle. The CDR3 DNA follows: TGTGCCAGCAGCCGACAGGACCTTAGGAACGAGCAGTACTTC. Translating gives CASSRQDLRNEQYF.

This clonotype was seen only a few times. The chain has TRBV4-1 and TRBJ1-5, with 7 nucleotides matching TRBD1. Germline V gene sequence: CDR1 MGHRA, CDR2 YSYEKL. The CDR3 extends over 13 amino acids. With 2 bases clipped from V and 7 bases from J, the junction kept 2 bases outside the gene matches. For the CDR3, the DNA is TGCGCCAGCAGCCAAAGAGGGGGCCAGCCCCAGCATTTT. Protein product: CASSQRGGQPQHF.

The chain uses TRBV2 and TRBJ1-2; D is ambiguous. V was shortened by 1 base and J by 2 bases, with 11 bases between the two germline ends. The germline V gene has CDR1 SNHLY and CDR2 FYNNEI. This CDR3 is 15 amino acids long. The CDR3 DNA reads as TGTGCCAGCAGTGAAGAGCAGACAAGAAACTATGGCTACACCTTC. Protein product: CASSEEQTRNYGYTF.

This clonotype was seen repeatedly, ten times or more. The chain links TRBV12-3 or TRBV12-4 to TRBJ2-1, with D tentatively TRBD2 (6 bases). CDR3 length: 11 amino acids. V was pared by 5 bases and J by 9 bases, with 8 bases between. The CDR3 reads CASSNSGEQFF. The CDR3 bases are TGTGCCAGCAGTAATAGCGGTGAGCAGTTCTTC.

This clonotype was counted between two and nine times. V usage is TRBV10-3 and J usage is TRBJ2-7; 7 bases line up with TRBD1. Germline CDR1 is ENHRY and CDR2 is SYGVKD. The V segment lost 7 bases and the J segment 0 bases; nucleotides outside the gene matches: 3. This CDR3 region has 13 residues. CDR3 coding DNA: TGTGCCATCACAGGACAGGACTCCTACGAGCAGTACTTC. As protein: CAITGQDSYEQYF.